This TCR beta chain was profiled in a study of identical twins. Study observations and caveats: Beta out-of-frame sequences showed weaker excess twin sharing.

TCRdb re-analysed the 5' RACE reads in MiXCR, keeping a single row per CDR3 protein. The sample yields approximately 630,000 distinct CDR3 sequences, about 7% seen once. This clonotype was observed a handful of times. What it binds is unknown. These data were likewise used in another study, on yellow fever vaccine responses in identical twins.

The clonotype comes from a woman between 18 and 29 years old in good health. Material for sequencing was PBMCs.

This chain's CDR3 is CASIRNYEQYF. The CDR3 coding sequence is TGTGCCAGCATTAGGAACTACGAGCAGTACTTC. The J gene is TRBJ2-7, the V gene TRBV2; D gene unclear. Looked up from germline, CDR1 is SNHLY and CDR2 is FYNNEI. Trimming took off 7 bases at V and 3 bases at J, with 7 bases between the two ends. This CDR3 spans 11 amino acids.